This is a list of T cell receptor beta chains from one sample in a study of cytomegalovirus exposure and HLA in healthy donors. Generated by immunoSEQ multiplex PCR, the TCRdb table keeps only in-frame clones and is missing some. The repertoire includes around 140,000 clones, 85% to 90% of them detected once, and 5.2% sits in the top ten. Sample: PBMCs. The receptor source for this set is a woman in her twenties or thirties in good health and CMV-seronegative. CDR3s include the opening cysteine and the closing phenylalanine or tryptophan. The D gene is left open where the match is weak. The size field is filled for only some rows; it gives once, few, many or a size class.

-,TRBJ2-1,TRBV7-6,once,TGTGCCAGCAGCCCACTCCAGCGGTCCTACAATGAGCAGTTCTTC,CASSPLQRSYNEQFF
TRBD1,TRBJ1-4,TRBV7-9,-,TGTGCCAGCAGCTTGGGACAGGGGAATGAAAAACTGTTTTTT,CASSLGQGNEKLFF
TRBD1,TRBJ2-7,TRBV30,-,TGTGCCTGGGGGGCAGCAACAGGGGGTCCCTACGAGCAGTACTTC,CAWGAATGGPYEQYF
-,TRBJ2-3,TRBV19,-,TGTGCCAGTAGTATAGATCGGGATGCTAGCACAGATACGCAGTATTTT,CASSIDRDASTDTQYF
TRBD1,TRBJ2-5,TRBV6-6,-,TGTGCCAGCAGACAGGGGGCGGGGGAGACCCAGTACTTC,CASRQGAGETQYF
TRBD1,TRBJ2-1,TRBV2,-,TGTGCCAGCCACTCGGCGGAAGGGACAGGGGGCAATGAGCAGTTCTTC,CASHSAEGTGGNEQFF
TRBD2,TRBJ2-7,TRBV9,-,TGTGCCAGCAGCCCCCGACTAGCGGGGGCGACCTACGAGCAGTACTTC,CASSPRLAGATYEQYF
TRBD2,TRBJ2-5,TRBV9,-,TGTGCCAGCAGCGTAGTGGCGGGAGGGTATCAGACCCAGTACTTC,CASSVVAGGYQTQYF
-,TRBJ1-1,TRBV30,-,TGTGCCTGGGCGAGGGAAGGCCCTGGAGCTGAAGCTTTCTTT,CAWAREGPGAEAFF
-,TRBJ1-2,TRBV25-1,-,TGTGCCAGCAGTGCTACTATGACTTGGGGCTACACCTTC,CASSATMTWGYTF
-,TRBJ2-7,TRBV19,-,TGTGCCAGTAGTACTAGTATAATCCACGAGCAGTACTTC,CASSTSIIHEQYF
TRBD2,TRBJ2-5,TRBV19,once,TGTGCCAGTAGTATGACTAGCGGGAGCCCCCAAGAGACCCAGTACTTC,CASSMTSGSPQETQYF
-,TRBJ2-2,TRBV10-3,-,TGTGCCATCAGTGAGTCATATTCTGGGGAGCTGTTTTTT,CAISESYSGELFF
-,TRBJ1-1,TRBV5-1,-,TGCGCCAGCAGCCCCCGTGAAGGGGGGAACACTGAAGCTTTCTTT,CASSPREGGNTEAFF
-,TRBJ1-1,TRBV7-9,-,TGTGCCAGCAGCCACTGGAGGGTTGGCACTGAAGCTTTCTTT,CASSHWRVGTEAFF
TRBD1,TRBJ1-6,TRBV28,-,TGTGCCAGCAGTTTATGGGGACAGGGTAATTCACCCCTCCACTTT,CASSLWGQGNSPLHF
TRBD2,TRBJ2-6,TRBV30,-,TGTGCCTGGAAGGTAGCGGGGGGCGGGGCCAACGTCCTGACTTTC,CAWKVAGGGANVLTF
-,TRBJ2-3,TRBV4-3,-,TGCGCCAGCAGCCAAGATCCTGTTACGCTAACAGATACGCAGTATTTT,CASSQDPVTLTDTQYF
TRBD1,TRBJ1-6,TRBV6-5,-,TGTGCCAGCAGTTTTATCCGGGACAGTGTGGGTTCACCCCTCCACTTT,CASSFIRDSVGSPLHF
TRBD1,TRBJ2-7,TRBV4-1,once,TGCGCCAGCAGCCACCTCGCCGGACAGGGATCCTACGAGCAGTACTTC,CASSHLAGQGSYEQYF
-,TRBJ1-2,TRBV5-1,-,TGCGCCAGCAGCCACAGAGACTATGGCTACACCTTC,CASSHRDYGYTF
TRBD1,TRBJ2-2,TRBV28,-,TGTGCCAGCAGTTTATCCTTGACAGGGGGCGGTGACACCGGGGAGCTGTTTTTT,CASSLSLTGGGDTGELFF
TRBD1,TRBJ2-7,TRBV27,-,TGTGCCAGCAGTCCAAGGACAGGGGGGCGTTACGAGCAGTACTTC,CASSPRTGGRYEQYF
TRBD2,TRBJ2-3,TRBV2,-,TGTGCCAGCAGTGGAGGACTAGCGGGTTTCGTAGGGTATTTT,CASSGGLAGFVGYF
TRBD2,TRBJ2-7,TRBV6-6,-,TGTGCCATCCAGCGGGGCTACGAGCAGTACTTC,CAIQRGYEQYF
TRBD1,TRBJ1-3,TRBV28,-,TGTGCCAGCAGTTCCGAGATGAAGGACAGGGGCCGTGGAAACACCATATATTTT,CASSSEMKDRGRGNTIYF
TRBD2,TRBJ2-6,TRBV6-1,few,TGTGCCAGCACTAGCGGGGGATCTGGGGCCAACGTCCTGACTTTC,CASTSGGSGANVLTF
TRBD1,TRBJ2-3,TRBV4-3,-,TGCGCCAGCAGCCAAGATCGGGGTCAGGGGGCAGATACGCAGTATTTT,CASSQDRGQGADTQYF
TRBD1,TRBJ2-7,TRBV30,-,TGTGCCTTCAGGTTCGGACAGGGGAAAACCTACGAGCAGTACTTC,CAFRFGQGKTYEQYF
TRBD1,TRBJ2-5,TRBV5-5,-,TGTGCCAGCAGCCGATTCGACAGGGCCGAGACCCAGTACTTC,CASSRFDRAETQYF
TRBD2,TRBJ2-3,TRBV6-5,-,TGTGCCAGCAGTTCACTAGCGGGAGGGCCCGCGGATACGCAGTATTTT,CASSSLAGGPADTQYF
TRBD2,TRBJ2-1,TRBV10-2,few,TGCGCCAGCAGTGACCTCGAGTTATCGGGAGGGCCCAATGAGCAGTTCTTC,CASSDLELSGGPNEQFF